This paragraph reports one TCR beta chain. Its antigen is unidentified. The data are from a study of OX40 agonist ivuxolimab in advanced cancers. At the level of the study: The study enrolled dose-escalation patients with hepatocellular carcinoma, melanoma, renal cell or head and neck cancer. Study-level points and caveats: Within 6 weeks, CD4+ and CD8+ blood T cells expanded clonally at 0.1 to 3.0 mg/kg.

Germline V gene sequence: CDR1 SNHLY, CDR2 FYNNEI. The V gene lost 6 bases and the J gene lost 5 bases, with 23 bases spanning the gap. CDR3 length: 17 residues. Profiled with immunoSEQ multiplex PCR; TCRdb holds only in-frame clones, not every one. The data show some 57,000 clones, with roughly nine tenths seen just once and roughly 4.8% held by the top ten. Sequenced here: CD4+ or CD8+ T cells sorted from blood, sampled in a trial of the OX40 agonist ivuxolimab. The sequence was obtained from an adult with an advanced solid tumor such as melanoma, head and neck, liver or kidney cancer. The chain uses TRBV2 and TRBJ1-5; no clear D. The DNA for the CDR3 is TGTGCCAGCAGCCCCCGGGAGCCTTCTTCTCCGGATCAGCCCCAGCATTTT. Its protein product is CASSPREPSSPDQPQHF.